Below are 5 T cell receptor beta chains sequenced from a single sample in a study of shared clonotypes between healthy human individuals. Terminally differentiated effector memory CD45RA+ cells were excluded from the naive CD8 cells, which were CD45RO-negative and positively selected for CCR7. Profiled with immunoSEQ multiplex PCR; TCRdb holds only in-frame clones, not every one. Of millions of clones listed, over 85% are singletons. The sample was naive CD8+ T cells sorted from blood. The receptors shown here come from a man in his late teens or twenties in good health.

DNA of the CDR3: TGTGCCAGCACTCGAGGGACAGGGTCTTGGCAGCCCCAGCATTTT. It yields the protein CASTRGTGSWQPQHF. This chain joins TRBV2 and TRBJ1-5; TRBD1 matches at 9 bases. CDR3 length: 15 amino acids. After removal of 7 bases from V and 7 bases from J, the junction contained 11 bases not matched to a gene. Germline assignment: CDR1 SNHLY and CDR2 FYNNEI.

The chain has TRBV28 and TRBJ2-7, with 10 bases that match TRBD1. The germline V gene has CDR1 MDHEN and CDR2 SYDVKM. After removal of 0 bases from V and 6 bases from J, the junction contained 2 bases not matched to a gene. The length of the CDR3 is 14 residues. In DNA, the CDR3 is TGTGCCAGCAGTTTATGGGGACAGGGGCCCGAGCAGTACTTC. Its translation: CASSLWGQGPEQYF.

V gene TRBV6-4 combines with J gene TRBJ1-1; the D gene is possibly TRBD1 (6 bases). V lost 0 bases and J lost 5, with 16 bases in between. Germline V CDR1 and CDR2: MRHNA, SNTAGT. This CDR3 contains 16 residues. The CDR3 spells CASSDSLQGPSTEAFF. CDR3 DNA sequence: TGTGCCAGCAGTGACTCGTTACAGGGCCCTTCAACTGAAGCTTTCTTT.

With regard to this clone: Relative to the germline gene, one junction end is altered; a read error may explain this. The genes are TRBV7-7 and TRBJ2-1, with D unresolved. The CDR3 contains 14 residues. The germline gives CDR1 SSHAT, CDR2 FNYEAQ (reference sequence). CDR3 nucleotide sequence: TGTGCTAGCAGCTTGGCGGTTGGGTCGGACGAGCAGTTCTTC. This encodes CASSLAVGSDEQFF. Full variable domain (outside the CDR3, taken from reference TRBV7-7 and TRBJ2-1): GAGVSQSPRYKVTKRGQDVTLRCDPISSHATLYWYQQALGQGPEFLTYFNYEAQPDKSGLPSDRFSAERPEGSISTLTIQRTEQRDSAMYRCASSLAVGSDEQFFGPGTRLTVL.

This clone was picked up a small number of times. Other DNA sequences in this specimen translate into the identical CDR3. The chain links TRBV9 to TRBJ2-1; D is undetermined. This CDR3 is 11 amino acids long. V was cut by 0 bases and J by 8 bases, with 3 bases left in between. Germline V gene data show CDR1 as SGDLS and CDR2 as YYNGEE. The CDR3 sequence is CASSVGDEQFF. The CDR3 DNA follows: TGTGCCAGCAGCGTAGGGGATGAGCAGTTCTTC.